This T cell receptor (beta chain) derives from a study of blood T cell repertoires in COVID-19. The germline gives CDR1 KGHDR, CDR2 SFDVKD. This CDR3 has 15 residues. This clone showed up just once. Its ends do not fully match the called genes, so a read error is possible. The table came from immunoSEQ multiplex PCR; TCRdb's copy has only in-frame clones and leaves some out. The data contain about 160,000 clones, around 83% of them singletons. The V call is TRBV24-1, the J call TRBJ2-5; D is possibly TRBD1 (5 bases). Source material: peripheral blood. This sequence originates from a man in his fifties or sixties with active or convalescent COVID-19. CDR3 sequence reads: CATSEDSPGEDTQYF. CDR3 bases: TGTGCCACCAGTGAAGACAGCCCTGGGGAAGATACCCAGTACTTC.